This entry lists 19 T cell receptor beta chains sequenced from one sample in a study of T cells in Graves' hyperthyroidism and ophthalmopathy. Amplified TCR beta CDR3 regions came from RNA transcripts. The HTBI primer set was used in a first-round RT-PCR of the TCR CDR3. From the multiplex PCR reads, TCRdb called clonotypes with MiXCR, one entry per CDR3 protein. Here the sample spans a few hundred thousand distinct CDR3 sequences, 14% being singletons. The sequencing sample was made of blood. These receptor sequences come from a woman aged 25 to 39 with Graves' hyperthyroidism that later progressed to Graves' ophthalmopathy.

This clonotype has at least ten counts. The chain's CDR3 is CATQERDAVHEQYF. The CDR3 DNA sequence: TGTGCCACACAAGAGCGGGATGCGGTCCACGAGCAGTACTTC. This rearrangement joins TRBV28 to TRBJ2-7; 7 bases line up with TRBD2. Germline CDR1 reads MDHEN; CDR2 reads SYDVKM. The ends lost 10 bases at V and 5 bases at J; junction bases unmatched: 14. The CDR3 contains 14 residues.

This clonotype was seen many times. This chain connects TRBV6-2 or TRBV6-3 to TRBJ2-7, with 10 bases matching TRBD2. Per the germline V gene, CDR1 is MNHEY and CDR2 is SVGEGT. Unmatched junction bases numbered 5, after V lost 2 bases and J lost 4 bases. CDR3 size: 15 residues. The CDR3 DNA is TGTGCCAGCAGTTACAAGGCTAGCGGGAGTTACGAGCAGTACTTC. Its protein product is CASSYKASGSYEQYF.

At least ten counts were recorded for this clonotype. The gene calls are TRBV29-1 and TRBJ1-4; D possibly corresponds to TRBD1 (5 bases). Per germline, CDR1 SQVTM and CDR2 ANQGSEA. The length of the CDR3 is 13 residues. V was shortened by 4 bases and J by 7 bases, with 13 bases between the two germline ends. Here the CDR3 reads CSVVTGDGEKLFF. The CDR3 DNA follows: TGCAGCGTTGTCACCGGGGACGGTGAAAAACTGTTTTTT.

This clonotype has at least ten counts. The V and J genes are TRBV6-1 and TRBJ1-5; D remains unclear. The CDR3 has 14 residues. Germline CDR1 MNHNS, CDR2 SASEGT. Trimming pared 1 base from V and 11 bases from J, leaving 15 bases between. The DNA of the CDR3 is TGTGCCAGCAGTGAAGTCCACACGGAGCCGTCCCAGCATTTT. This gives the protein CASSEVHTEPSQHF.

This clonotype came up a few times. The chain is built from TRBV5-8 and TRBJ1-1; TRBD1 is a possible D gene (5 bases). This CDR3 region has 15 residues. Germline V gives CDR1 SGHTS, CDR2 YDEGEE. V was shortened by 5 bases and J by 1 base, with 15 bases between the two germline ends. CDR3 loop: CASRRRDQKNTEAFF. In DNA, the CDR3 is TGTGCCAGCAGACGTCGGGACCAGAAGAACACTGAAGCTTTCTTT. Filled out from reference TRBV5-8 and TRBJ1-1, the complete variable domain reads EAGVTQSPTHLIKTRGQQATLRCSPISGHTSVYWYQQALGLGLQFLLWYDEGEERNRGNFPPRFSGRQFPNYSSELNVNALELEDSALYLCASRRRDQKNTEAFFGQGTRLTVV.

Here the CDR3 reads CASSYSAGQGYYEQYF. CDR3 sequence (DNA): TGTGCCAGCAGTTACTCTGCGGGACAGGGGTACTACGAGCAGTACTTC. V usage is TRBV6-5 and J usage is TRBJ2-7; 10 bases fit TRBD1. V was pared by 0 bases and J by 3 bases, with 5 bases of the junction left unmatched. This CDR3 spans 16 amino acids. Germline V gene lookup returns CDR1 MNHEY and CDR2 SVGAGI.

V is TRBV20-1 and J is TRBJ2-2; D possibly matches TRBD1 or TRBD2 (5 bases each). CDR1 and CDR2 from the germline V gene are DFQATT and SNEGSKA (reference sequence). CDR3 size: 13 residues. Trimming removed 1 base at V and 9 bases at J, with 12 bases between. DNA of the CDR3: TGCAGTGCTAGAGCTGGACGGGGCCGGGAGCTGTTTTTT. This sequence encodes CSARAGRGRELFF.

This clonotype was seen repeatedly, ten times or more. This rearrangement joins TRBV12-5 to TRBJ2-1; 13 bases map to TRBD2. Germline V CDR1 and CDR2: LGHNT, FRNRAP. V was pared by 1 base and J by 5 bases, with 8 bases of the junction left unmatched. The length of the CDR3 is 18 residues. For the CDR3, the DNA is TGTGCTAGTGGTTTGGGAAGACTAGCGGGAGGCCCCAACAATGAGCAGTTCTTC. Translation gives CASGLGRLAGGPNNEQFF.

CDR3 nucleotides: TGTGCCAGCAGTTTAGAGCGCGGGACAGGGGGCTCGTCAGATACGCAGTATTTT. Translated: CASSLERGTGGSSDTQYF. This chain links TRBV12-3 or TRBV12-4 with TRBJ2-3, with 12 bases identical to TRBD1. With V trimmed by 1 base and J by 4 bases, 9 bases remained unmatched. CDR3 length: 18 residues.

This clonotype was seen at least ten times. J is TRBJ2-1 and V is TRBV3-1; no firm D call. Germline CDR1 is LGHDT and CDR2 is YNNKEL (reference sequence). The CDR3 is made up of 14 amino acids. With 0 bases removed from V and 4 bases from J, the gap between germline ends came to 7 bases. The CDR3 protein is CASSQEALYNEQFF. The CDR3, as DNA: TGTGCCAGCAGCCAAGAGGCTCTGTACAATGAGCAGTTCTTC.

This clonotype appeared many times. V gene TRBV20-1 combines with J gene TRBJ2-7, with 8 bases lining up with TRBD2. The germline CDR1 and CDR2 sequences are DFQATT and SNEGSKA (reference sequence). The CDR3 is made up of 15 amino acids. With 0 bases clipped from V and 7 bases from J, the junction kept 11 bases outside the gene matches. The chain's CDR3 is CSARDPAGGPFEQYF. The CDR3 DNA sequence: TGCAGTGCTAGAGATCCGGCGGGAGGCCCCTTTGAGCAGTACTTC.

At least ten counts were recorded for this clonotype. The chain employs TRBV11-2 and TRBJ2-3, with 8 nucleotides matching TRBD2. V shed 5 bases, J shed 2 bases, and the junction held 15 bases outside the gene matches. The CDR3 is 18 amino acids. Germline CDR1 and CDR2: SGHAT and FQNNGV. CDR3 sequence reads: CASSNPPFSGVLTDTQYF. CDR3 in DNA: TGTGCCAGCAGCAATCCCCCTTTTAGCGGGGTCCTCACAGATACGCAGTATTTT. Supplemented by reference TRBV11-2 and TRBJ2-3, the full variable domain reads EAGVAQSPRYKIIEKRQSVAFWCNPISGHATLYWYQQILGQGPKLLIQFQNNGVVDDSQLPKDRFSAERLKGVDSTLKIQPAKLEDSAVYLCASSNPPFSGVLTDTQYFGPGTRLTVL.

This clonotype has ten or more counts. J is TRBJ2-1 and V is TRBV7-9, with D unclear. The CDR3 is 14 residues long. Germline V CDR1 and CDR2: SEHNR, FQNEAQ (reference sequence). V lost 2 bases and J 4 bases, leaving 9 bases between the germline ends. DNA for the CDR3: TGTGCCAGCAGCTTAATTGGTTCATACAATGAGCAGTTCTTC. As protein: CASSLIGSYNEQFF.

The chain joins TRBV18 to TRBJ2-7; 7 bases line up with TRBD1. Losses at the gene ends were 3 bases for V and 0 bases for J; bases not matched to a gene: 5. This CDR3 is built from 15 residues. Looked up from germline, CDR1 is KGHSH and CDR2 is LQKENI. In DNA form, the CDR3 reads TGTGCCAGCTCACCGCAGGGGGACAGCTCCTACGAGCAGTACTTC. This sequence encodes CASSPQGDSSYEQYF.

To note about this clonotype: The final CDR3 position lacks the conserved phenylalanine or tryptophan, pointing to a likely read error. The limits of the CDR3 on the DNA are not certain, so only TCRdb's listed CDR3 is given. This chain connects TRBV7-2 to TRBJ1-5. The germline CDR1 and CDR2 sequences are SGHTA and FQGNSA. Counting both end residues, the CDR3 totals 17 amino acids. The CDR3: CASSPSSSGNSNQPPHV.

CDR3 nucleotides: TGTGCCAGCAGTTATCACCTCACAAAGGGAGTGGACACCGGGGAGCTGTTTTTT. This translates into CASSYHLTKGVDTGELFF. The rearrangement uses TRBV6-2 or TRBV6-3 and TRBJ2-2; a weak D match, TRBD2 (5 bases). The CDR3 is made up of 18 amino acids. Between the trimmed V and J ends, which lost 3 bases and 3 bases, there was a span of 20 bases. The V gene's germline CDR1 is MNHEY and CDR2 SVGEGT.

This clonotype was detected many times. This chain connects TRBV4-3 to TRBJ1-5; weak D call: TRBD1 (6 bases). Deletions cut 6 bases from V and 2 bases from J, with 23 bases between. CDR3 size: 18 residues. Germline V lookup: CDR1 LGHNA, CDR2 YSLEER. The CDR3 coding sequence is TGCGCCAGCAGGGAAGTGAGGGGGAACGCGAGAGGCAATCAGCCCCAGCATTTT. Protein product: CASREVRGNARGNQPQHF.

The rearrangement links TRBV9 to TRBJ2-2; D gene uncertain. The germline CDR1 and CDR2 sequences are SGDLS and YYNGEE. The ends were cut back, 5 bases at V and 1 base at J, with 9 bases in the middle. The CDR3 contains 14 residues. CDR3 sequence: CASRWALNTGELFF. CDR3 DNA sequence: TGTGCCAGCAGGTGGGCGCTGAACACCGGGGAGCTGTTTTTT.

The table lists this clonotype with many counts. This rearrangement joins TRBV13 to TRBJ2-2; D is unresolved. V lost 3 bases and J lost 4, with 9 bases in between. CDR3 length: 14 residues. Germline assignment: CDR1 PRHDT and CDR2 FYEKMQ (reference sequence). The CDR3 spells CASSLRYSTGELFF. DNA for the CDR3: TGTGCCAGCAGCTTGCGTTATAGCACCGGGGAGCTGTTTTTT.